Listed below are T cell receptor beta chains from one sample, sequenced in a study of cytomegalovirus exposure and HLA in healthy donors. Profiled with immunoSEQ multiplex PCR; TCRdb holds only in-frame clones, not every one. The table records 160,000 or so clones, approximately 81% of them present only once. The sample comprised PBMCs. The receptors shown here come from a man aged 50 to 59 in good health and CMV-seropositive. CDR3s include the opening cysteine and the closing phenylalanine or tryptophan. D genes are given only for firm matches. Rows give clone size only sometimes, using once, few, many, or a class for an expanded clone.

size	J	D	V	CDR3	DNA
NA	TRBJ2-1	TRBD2	TRBV28	CASRGTRRYNEQFF	TGTGCCAGCAGAGGGACTAGAAGGTACAATGAGCAGTTCTTC
NA	TRBJ2-5	NA	TRBV28	CASSLMTLQETQYF	TGTGCCAGCAGTTTGATGACACTCCAAGAGACCCAGTACTTC
NA	TRBJ2-7	TRBD2	TRBV27	CASSRLAERVYEQYF	TGTGCCAGCAGCCGTCTAGCGGAAAGGGTGTACGAGCAGTACTTC
NA	TRBJ2-3	TRBD2	TRBV5-4	CASSWMRGATDTQYF	TGTGCCAGCAGCTGGATGCGGGGGGCGACAGATACGCAGTATTTT
few	TRBJ2-3	TRBD2	TRBV7-7	CASSFRAGGTDTQYF	TGTGCTAGCAGCTTCCGAGCGGGGGGCACAGATACGCAGTATTTT
NA	TRBJ2-5	NA	TRBV4-1	CASSQELRAPETQYF	TGCGCCAGCAGCCAAGAGCTGAGGGCGCCGGAGACCCAGTACTTC
NA	TRBJ1-1	NA	TRBV6-5	CASSYQGNTEAFF	TGTGCCAGCAGTTACCAGGGGAACACTGAAGCTTTCTTT
NA	TRBJ2-5	TRBD1	TRBV28	CASRPGQGAQTQYF	TGTGCCAGCAGACCGGGACAGGGGGCTCAGACCCAGTACTTC
NA	TRBJ2-1	TRBD2	TRBV7-3	CASSHPGGTYNEQFF	TGTGCCAGCAGCCACCCGGGGGGGACCTACAATGAGCAGTTCTTC
NA	TRBJ2-7	TRBD1	TRBV19	CASRQGGGSYEQYF	TGTGCCAGCAGACAGGGTGGGGGCTCCTACGAGCAGTACTTC
NA	TRBJ2-3	NA	TRBV14	CASSQLGQSTDTQYF	TGTGCCAGCAGCCAACTCGGACAGTCCACAGATACGCAGTATTTT
once	TRBJ2-2	NA	TRBV2	CASSKEGGGGELFF	TGTGCCAGCAGCAAAGAGGGTGGTGGCGGGGAGCTGTTTTTT
NA	TRBJ1-5	NA	TRBV14	CASSHSGFNQPQHF	TGTGCCAGCAGCCACAGCGGGTTCAATCAGCCCCAGCATTTT
NA	TRBJ1-1	NA	TRBV19	CASSARGNTEAFF	TGTGCCAGTAGTGCCAGGGGTAACACTGAAGCTTTCTTT
once	TRBJ1-4	NA	TRBV27	CASSFGAAAEKLFF	TGTGCCAGCAGTTTTGGGGCGGCGGCTGAAAAACTGTTTTTT
few	TRBJ2-6	NA	TRBV6-5	CASSYSEAGANVLTF	TGTGCCAGCAGTTACTCTGAGGCTGGGGCCAACGTCCTGACTTTC
NA	TRBJ1-4	TRBD1	TRBV5-1	CASSLGQGAEKLFF	TGCGCCAGCAGCTTGGGGCAGGGGGCCGAAAAACTGTTTTTT
once	TRBJ2-5	NA	TRBV29-1	CSVPTPGTQYF	TGCAGCGTCCCCACCCCAGGGACCCAGTACTTC
NA	TRBJ2-1	TRBD1	TRBV6-4	CASSKDRSSYNEQFF	TGTGCCAGCAGTAAGGACAGGAGCTCCTACAATGAGCAGTTCTTC
NA	TRBJ1-1	NA	TRBV18	CASSAFQAEAFF	TGTGCCAGCTCAGCCTTCCAGGCTGAAGCTTTCTTT
NA	TRBJ1-3	NA	TRBV30	CAWSRGGLGYTIYF	TGTGCCTGGAGTAGGGGGGGACTGGGATACACCATATATTTT
NA	TRBJ1-5	NA	TRBV6-1	CAAGGERAAQPQHF	TGTGCCGCCGGGGGGGAGAGGGCGGCTCAGCCCCAGCATTTT
once	TRBJ2-1	TRBD2	TRBV5-1	CASSARGEREDHNEQFF	TGCGCCAGCAGCGCCCGGGGGGAGCGGGAGGACCACAATGAGCAGTTCTTC